The source of this T cell receptor beta chain is a study of cytomegalovirus exposure and HLA in healthy donors. Findings and limits, study-wide: CMV serostatus was the only recorded immune exposure for donors.

CDR3 length: 16 amino acids. The germline V gene has CDR1 LNHDA and CDR2 SQIVND (reference sequence). V lost 6 bases, J lost 1 base, and 16 bases lay in between. This PCR relied on a set of 60 Vbeta primers and 13 Jbeta primers. Profiled with immunoSEQ multiplex PCR; TCRdb holds only in-frame clones, not every one. The data show approximately 210,000 clones, with about four fifths seen just once and around 1.9% held by the top ten. Points on this clone: The antigen is not known.

Sequences were obtained from PBMCs. The chain links TRBV19 to TRBJ1-5, with no clear D. The receptor was isolated from a man between 18 and 35 years old in good health and CMV-seronegative. CDR3 protein: CASRTSPGSSNQPQHF. The CDR3 DNA follows: TGTGCCAGTAGGACTAGTCCGGGTTCCAGCAATCAGCCCCAGCATTTT.